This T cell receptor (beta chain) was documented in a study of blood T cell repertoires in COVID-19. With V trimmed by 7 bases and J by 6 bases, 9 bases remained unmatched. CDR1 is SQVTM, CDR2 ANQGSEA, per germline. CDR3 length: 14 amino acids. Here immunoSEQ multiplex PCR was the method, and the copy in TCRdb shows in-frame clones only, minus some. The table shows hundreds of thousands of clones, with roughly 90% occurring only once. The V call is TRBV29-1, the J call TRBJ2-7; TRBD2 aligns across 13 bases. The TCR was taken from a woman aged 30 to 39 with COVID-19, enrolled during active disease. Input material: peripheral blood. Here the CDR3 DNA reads TGCAGCGCCGGAGGGGGACTAGCGGGGACCGAGCAGTACTTC. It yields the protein CSAGGGLAGTEQYF.